This entry features one T cell receptor beta chain sequence. Its antigen is as yet unknown. The data originate from a study of cytomegalovirus exposure and HLA in healthy donors. Study outcomes and limitations: 150 to 200 TCR beta chains were listed as cytomegalovirus-associated.

The length of the CDR3 is 14 residues. With 4 bases removed from V and 2 bases from J, the gap between germline ends came to 12 bases. Germline V gives CDR1 MNHEY, CDR2 SVGAGI. Sequencing was performed with immunoSEQ multiplex PCR; in TCRdb, only in-frame clones are kept and a portion is missing. The table shows under 250,000 clones, with about 87% occurring only once. Sequences were obtained from PBMCs. The receptor was derived from a man aged 18 to 30 in good health and CMV-seronegative. The rearrangement uses TRBV6-5 and TRBJ2-7, with D uncertain. DNA for the CDR3: TGTGCCAGCAGTTCCAACAGTGCAACCTACGAGCAGTACTTC. Translated: CASSSNSATYEQYF.